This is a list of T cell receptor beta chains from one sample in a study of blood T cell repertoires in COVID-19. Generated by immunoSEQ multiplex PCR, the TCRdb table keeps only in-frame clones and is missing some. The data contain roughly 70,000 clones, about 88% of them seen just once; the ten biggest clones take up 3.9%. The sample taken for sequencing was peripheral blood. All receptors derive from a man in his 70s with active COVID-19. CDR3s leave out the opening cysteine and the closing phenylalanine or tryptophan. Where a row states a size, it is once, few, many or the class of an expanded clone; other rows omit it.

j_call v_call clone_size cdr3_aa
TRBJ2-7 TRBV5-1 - ASSLGVAASSYEQY
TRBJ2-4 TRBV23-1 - AFGGAKNIQY
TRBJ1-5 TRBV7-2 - ASSRSGGNQPQH
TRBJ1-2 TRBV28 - ASSLGPRYGYT
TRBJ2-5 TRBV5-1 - ASSPWGTGAPQETQY
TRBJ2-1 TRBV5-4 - ASSPGTSGYNEQF
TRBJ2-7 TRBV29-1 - SVLGAGGPYEQY
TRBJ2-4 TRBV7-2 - ASSFSVGQDTRKNIQY
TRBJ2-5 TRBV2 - ASSGSQGETQY
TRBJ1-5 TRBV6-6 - ASSPVGNQPQH
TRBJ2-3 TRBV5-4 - ASTLGKREADTQY
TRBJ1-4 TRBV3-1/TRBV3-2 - ASSQGGRDRGLF
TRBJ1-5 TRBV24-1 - ATSDGGGQPQH
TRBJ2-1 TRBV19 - ASSIEDKSYNEQF
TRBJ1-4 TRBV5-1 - ASSPDRGNEKLF
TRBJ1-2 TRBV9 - ASSVGAGSGPNYGYT
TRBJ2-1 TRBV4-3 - ASSPTSGVYNEQF
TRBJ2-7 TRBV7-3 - ASSPDRASYEQY
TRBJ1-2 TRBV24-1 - ATSGGDRANYGYT
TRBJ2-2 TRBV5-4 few ASSRQDRGNTGELF
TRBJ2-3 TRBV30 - AWSPRVGDTQY
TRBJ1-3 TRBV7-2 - ASRPGLASGNTIY
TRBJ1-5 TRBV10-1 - ASSDRPCNQPQH
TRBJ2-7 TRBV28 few ASKVAGGQLSSYEQY
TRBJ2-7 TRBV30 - AWSFGSYEQY
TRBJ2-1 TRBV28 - ASGASGDYNEQF
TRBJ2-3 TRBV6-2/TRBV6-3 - ASSYSLAGVYTQY
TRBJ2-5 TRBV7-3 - ASSLSLAPGGATQY
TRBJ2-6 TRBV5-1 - ASSLGTGASGANVLT
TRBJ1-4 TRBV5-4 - ASSVGPATNEKLF
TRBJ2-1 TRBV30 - AWNRGAGGQF
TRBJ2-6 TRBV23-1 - ASTPTGTGPSGANVLT
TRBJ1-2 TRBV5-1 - ASSTTGGAYGYT
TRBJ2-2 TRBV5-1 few ASKLAGAGELF
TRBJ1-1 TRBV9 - ASSVGQGRRNTEAF
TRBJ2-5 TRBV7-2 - ASSPGTVQETQY
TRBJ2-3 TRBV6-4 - ASSDQGAGADTQY
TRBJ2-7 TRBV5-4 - ASSSTSAREQY
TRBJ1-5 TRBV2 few ASSLPGDQPQH
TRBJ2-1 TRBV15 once ATSRGNSGRWV
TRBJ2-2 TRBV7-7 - ASSPGLAGSSGELF
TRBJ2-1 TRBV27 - ASLRTSSSGVYNEQF
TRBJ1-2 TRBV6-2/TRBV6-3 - ASSWDRGYGYT